The rows below give T cell receptor beta chains drawn from one sample of a study of memory CD4+ T cells and cytomegalovirus serostatus. The method was immunoSEQ multiplex PCR; TCRdb's version includes in-frame clones alone and lacks a portion of them. The sample has 61,000 or so clones; around 80% are singletons. Material: memory CD4+ T cells from blood. These receptors were obtained from an adult in good health and CMV-seronegative. Some clones in this sample may be carry-over from other donors' samples. CDR3s include the opening cysteine and the closing phenylalanine or tryptophan. D genes are given only for firm matches. Size is omitted from some rows. Given values are once, few, many or a class for expanded clones.

v_gene: TRBV5-4
d_gene: TRBD1
abundance: -
j_gene: TRBJ2-7
CDR3aa: CASSSLRTGPNEQYF
CDR3nt: TGTGCCAGCAGTTCCCTAAGGACAGGCCCCAACGAGCAGTACTTC

v_gene: TRBV30
d_gene: -
abundance: -
j_gene: TRBJ1-4
CDR3aa: CAWSPLGANEKLFF
CDR3nt: TGTGCCTGGAGTCCGCTTGGGGCTAATGAAAAACTGTTTTTT

v_gene: TRBV10-3
d_gene: -
abundance: -
j_gene: TRBJ1-1
CDR3aa: CAIRTAMGRENTEAFF
CDR3nt: TGTGCCATCAGGACAGCAATGGGACGGGAGAACACTGAAGCTTTCTTT

v_gene: TRBV11-2
d_gene: TRBD1
abundance: -
j_gene: TRBJ1-2
CDR3aa: CASSPSRTGGLVVGGYTF
CDR3nt: TGTGCCAGCAGCCCCTCCAGGACAGGGGGCTTGGTAGTGGGTGGCTACACCTTC

v_gene: TRBV19
d_gene: -
abundance: -
j_gene: TRBJ2-7
CDR3aa: CASSPLLVARVREQYF
CDR3nt: TGTGCCAGTAGTCCGCTCTTGGTAGCGAGGGTGAGAGAGCAGTACTTC

v_gene: TRBV2
d_gene: TRBD1
abundance: medium-sized
j_gene: TRBJ1-4
CDR3aa: CASSTTGKGLFF
CDR3nt: TGTGCCAGCAGTACGACAGGGAAGGGACTGTTTTTT

v_gene: TRBV7-2
d_gene: -
abundance: -
j_gene: TRBJ2-7
CDR3aa: CASSLPTSRQEQYF
CDR3nt: TGTGCCAGCAGCTTACCAACGTCCCGGCAAGAACAGTACTTC

v_gene: TRBV7-6
d_gene: -
abundance: once
j_gene: TRBJ2-7
CDR3aa: CASSHPGYEQYF
CDR3nt: TGTGCCAGCAGCCACCCCGGGTACGAGCAGTACTTC

v_gene: TRBV6-6
d_gene: -
abundance: -
j_gene: TRBJ2-7
CDR3aa: CASSSINGYEQYF
CDR3nt: TGTGCCAGCAGCTCAATTAACGGATACGAGCAGTACTTC

v_gene: TRBV13
d_gene: -
abundance: -
j_gene: TRBJ2-7
CDR3aa: CASSLRRKHEQYF
CDR3nt: TGTGCCAGCAGCTTACGGAGAAAGCACGAGCAGTACTTC

v_gene: TRBV28
d_gene: -
abundance: -
j_gene: TRBJ1-2
CDR3aa: CASSLRLYGYTF
CDR3nt: TGTGCCAGCAGTTTGAGATTATATGGCTACACCTTC

v_gene: TRBV10-3
d_gene: TRBD2
abundance: -
j_gene: TRBJ2-1
CDR3aa: CAIRRIAGELVAGSYNEQFF
CDR3nt: TGTGCCATCAGAAGAATAGCGGGAGAATTGGTTGCTGGGTCCTACAATGAGCAGTTCTTC

v_gene: TRBV7-9
d_gene: TRBD1
abundance: -
j_gene: TRBJ1-5
CDR3aa: CASSKQGAVNQPQHF
CDR3nt: TGTGCCAGCAGCAAACAGGGGGCGGTCAATCAGCCCCAGCATTTT

v_gene: TRBV5-4
d_gene: -
abundance: -
j_gene: TRBJ1-4
CDR3aa: CASSLDSGLGPEKLFF
CDR3nt: TGTGCCAGCAGCTTGGATTCGGGACTAGGTCCTGAAAAACTGTTTTTT

v_gene: TRBV11-2
d_gene: TRBD1
abundance: -
j_gene: TRBJ1-1
CDR3aa: CASSLGGTGNTEAFF
CDR3nt: TGTGCCAGCAGCTTAGGAGGGACAGGGAACACTGAAGCTTTCTTT

v_gene: TRBV11-2
d_gene: -
abundance: -
j_gene: TRBJ2-1
CDR3aa: CASSFYNEQFF
CDR3nt: TGTGCCAGCAGCTTTTACAATGAGCAGTTCTTC

v_gene: TRBV5-6
d_gene: -
abundance: -
j_gene: TRBJ1-2
CDR3aa: CAFTRGTTDNYGYTF
CDR3nt: TGTGCCTTCACACGGGGCACAACCGATAACTATGGCTACACCTTC

v_gene: TRBV14
d_gene: -
abundance: once
j_gene: TRBJ2-2
CDR3aa: CASSQDNTGELFF
CDR3nt: TGTGCCAGCAGCCAAGATAACACCGGGGAGCTGTTTTTT

v_gene: TRBV7-2
d_gene: TRBD2
abundance: -
j_gene: TRBJ2-1
CDR3aa: CASSLDPGGSRNEQFF
CDR3nt: TGTGCCAGCAGCTTAGATCCGGGGGGGTCTCGAAATGAGCAGTTCTTC

v_gene: TRBV27
d_gene: -
abundance: -
j_gene: TRBJ2-7
CDR3aa: CASSLILFYEQYF
CDR3nt: TGTGCCAGCAGTTTAATATTATTCTACGAGCAGTACTTC

v_gene: TRBV6-1
d_gene: TRBD1
abundance: once
j_gene: TRBJ1-2
CDR3aa: CASSWDRVNYGYTF
CDR3nt: TGTGCCAGCAGTTGGGACAGGGTTAACTATGGCTACACCTTC

v_gene: TRBV5-1
d_gene: -
abundance: -
j_gene: TRBJ2-3
CDR3aa: CASSLGLVAGTDTQYF
CDR3nt: TGCGCCAGCAGCTTGGGACTAGTGGCGGGCACGGATACGCAGTATTTT

v_gene: TRBV6-6
d_gene: -
abundance: once
j_gene: TRBJ1-1
CDR3aa: CASSSGLNTEAFF
CDR3nt: TGTGCCAGCAGTTCCGGACTGAACACTGAAGCTTTCTTT

v_gene: TRBV5-6
d_gene: -
abundance: -
j_gene: TRBJ2-7
CDR3aa: CASSPPDPAGLYEQYF
CDR3nt: TGTGCCAGCAGCCCTCCCGACCCAGCGGGCCTCTACGAGCAGTACTTC

v_gene: TRBV5-1
d_gene: TRBD1
abundance: -
j_gene: TRBJ2-5
CDR3aa: CASSRTGEVSQYF
CDR3nt: TGCGCCAGCAGCCGGACAGGGGAAGTTAGCCAGTACTTC

v_gene: TRBV7-9
d_gene: -
abundance: once
j_gene: TRBJ1-2
CDR3aa: CASSLVGGNYGYTF
CDR3nt: TGTGCCAGCAGCTTAGTCGGTGGCAACTATGGCTACACCTTC

v_gene: TRBV7-9
d_gene: -
abundance: -
j_gene: TRBJ1-4
CDR3aa: CASRDSATNEKLFF
CDR3nt: TGTGCCAGCAGGGACTCTGCAACTAATGAAAAACTGTTTTTT

v_gene: TRBV5-4
d_gene: TRBD2
abundance: -
j_gene: TRBJ2-5
CDR3aa: CASSLEAGGGETQYF
CDR3nt: TGTGCCAGCAGCTTGGAAGCGGGGGGAGGAGAGACCCAGTACTTC

v_gene: TRBV7-2
d_gene: -
abundance: -
j_gene: TRBJ2-7
CDR3aa: CASSSSVGIPTYEQYF
CDR3nt: TGTGCCAGCAGCTCCAGCGTAGGGATCCCTACCTACGAGCAGTACTTC

v_gene: TRBV4-1
d_gene: -
abundance: few
j_gene: TRBJ1-2
CDR3aa: CASSRDNDGYGYTF
CDR3nt: TGCGCCAGCAGCCGAGACAATGATGGCTATGGCTACACCTTC

v_gene: TRBV28
d_gene: TRBD1
abundance: -
j_gene: TRBJ2-2
CDR3aa: CASSISETGGPNTGELFF
CDR3nt: TGTGCCAGCAGTATTTCCGAGACAGGGGGCCCGAACACCGGGGAGCTGTTTTTT

v_gene: TRBV18
d_gene: TRBD1
abundance: -
j_gene: TRBJ1-3
CDR3aa: CASSPAGQGGGNTIYF
CDR3nt: TGTGCCAGCTCACCAGCCGGACAGGGAGGAGGAAACACCATATATTTT

v_gene: TRBV29-1
d_gene: -
abundance: -
j_gene: TRBJ2-3
CDR3aa: CSGSLADTQYF
CDR3nt: TGCAGCGGTTCATTGGCAGATACGCAGTATTTT

v_gene: TRBV18
d_gene: -
abundance: few
j_gene: TRBJ1-4
CDR3aa: CASSPLNGPNEKLFF
CDR3nt: TGTGCCAGCTCACCACTTAACGGGCCTAATGAAAAACTGTTTTTT

v_gene: TRBV6-6
d_gene: -
abundance: many
j_gene: TRBJ2-1
CDR3aa: CASSWGVQDEQFF
CDR3nt: TGTGCCAGCAGTTGGGGGGTGCAGGATGAGCAGTTCTTC

v_gene: TRBV7-9
d_gene: TRBD2
abundance: -
j_gene: TRBJ2-2
CDR3aa: CASNGGSGGELFF
CDR3nt: TGTGCCAGCAACGGCGGGAGTGGCGGGGAGCTGTTTTTT

v_gene: TRBV28
d_gene: -
abundance: -
j_gene: TRBJ2-3
CDR3aa: CASSLTWGSGPDTQYF
CDR3nt: TGTGCCAGCAGTCTTACGTGGGGTAGCGGCCCAGATACGCAGTATTTT

v_gene: TRBV7-2
d_gene: -
abundance: once
j_gene: TRBJ2-3
CDR3aa: CASSFRLRDTQYF
CDR3nt: TGTGCCAGCAGCTTCCGACTCCGAGATACGCAGTATTTT

v_gene: TRBV7-9
d_gene: -
abundance: -
j_gene: TRBJ2-2
CDR3aa: CASSALATTNTGELFF
CDR3nt: TGTGCCAGCAGCGCTCTAGCGACAACGAACACCGGGGAGCTGTTTTTT

v_gene: TRBV7-2
d_gene: TRBD1
abundance: -
j_gene: TRBJ2-3
CDR3aa: CASSLSPTGYQDTQYF
CDR3nt: TGTGCCAGCAGCTTAAGCCCGACAGGGTATCAAGATACGCAGTATTTT

v_gene: TRBV13
d_gene: -
abundance: -
j_gene: TRBJ2-7
CDR3aa: CASSSKRSSYEQYF
CDR3nt: TGTGCCAGCAGCTCCAAAAGGAGCTCCTACGAGCAGTACTTC

v_gene: TRBV7-8
d_gene: -
abundance: -
j_gene: TRBJ2-4
CDR3aa: CASSTAGHLKNIQYF
CDR3nt: TGTGCCAGCAGCACAGCGGGACATCTCAAAAACATTCAGTACTTC

v_gene: TRBV4-3
d_gene: -
abundance: -
j_gene: TRBJ2-3
CDR3aa: CASSHTGKGTDTQYF
CDR3nt: TGCGCCAGCAGCCATACAGGGAAAGGCACAGATACGCAGTATTTT

v_gene: TRBV19
d_gene: -
abundance: -
j_gene: TRBJ2-7
CDR3aa: CASRETGGQWEQYF
CDR3nt: TGTGCCAGTAGGGAAACCGGAGGACAGTGGGAGCAGTACTTC

v_gene: TRBV15
d_gene: -
abundance: -
j_gene: TRBJ1-1
CDR3aa: CATSRDMSNTEAFF
CDR3nt: TGTGCCACCAGCAGAGATATGTCGAACACTGAAGCTTTCTTT

v_gene: TRBV7-9
d_gene: -
abundance: -
j_gene: TRBJ2-7
CDR3aa: CASSRISDEQYF
CDR3nt: TGTGCCAGCAGCAGAATCTCGGACGAGCAGTACTTC

v_gene: TRBV9
d_gene: -
abundance: few
j_gene: TRBJ1-1
CDR3aa: CASSVSESTEAFF
CDR3nt: TGTGCCAGCAGCGTGTCCGAGAGCACTGAAGCTTTCTTT